The 29 T cell receptor beta chains below were found in one sample sequenced in a study of type 1 regulatory T cells. No antigen has been assigned to these receptors. TCRdb passed the reads through MiXCR, listing each CDR3 protein once. The sample consists of about 60,000 distinct CDR3 sequences, roughly 60% of them appearing once. Sequencing input: cultured non-Tr1 T cells, either the whole culture or a sorted T cell fraction (not recorded which). All receptors come from a human donor in good health.

V is TRBV3-1 and J is TRBJ2-3; possibly TRBD2 for D (6 bases). The CDR3 covers 15 residues. Germline lookup yields CDR1 LGHDT and CDR2 YNNKEL (reference sequence). Trimming took 5 bases from V and 8 from J, leaving 20 bases between them. The CDR3 nucleotides read TGTGCCAGCAGCTTGGGAACTAGCTTCCTTGGTACGCAGTATTTT. This sequence encodes CASSLGTSFLGTQYF.

The CDR3 DNA is TGTGCCAGTAGTACCAAAGGGGGACTTAACTACGAGCAGTACTTC. Protein: CASSTKGGLNYEQYF. The V call is TRBV19, the J call TRBJ2-7, with D possibly called TRBD1 or TRBD2 (6 bases each). The CDR3 sequence is 15 residues long. V lost 4 bases to trimming and J lost 3 bases, with 16 bases between them. Germline V lookup: CDR1 LNHDA, CDR2 SQIVND (reference sequence).

This chain joins TRBV20-1 and TRBJ2-2; TRBD1 matches at 8 bases. J was trimmed by 1 base and V by 6 bases; bases with no gene match: 13. The CDR3 has 17 residues. Germline assignment: CDR1 DFQATT and CDR2 SNEGSKA (reference sequence). The DNA for the CDR3 is TGCAGTGCACGGGACAGGATAACCGGAGAGAACACCGGGGAGCTGTTTTTT. Its translation is CSARDRITGENTGELFF.

The chain carries TRBV9 and TRBJ2-2; D uncertain. There are 14 residues in the CDR3. CDR1 SGDLS and CDR2 YYNGEE come from the germline V gene. Trimming took off 2 bases at V and 4 bases at J, with 9 bases between the two ends. CDR3 amino acids: CASSVMEITGELFF. For the CDR3, the DNA is TGTGCCAGCAGCGTTATGGAGATCACCGGGGAGCTGTTTTTT.

This sequence joins TRBV12-3 or TRBV12-4 and TRBJ2-3; TRBD2 is a possible D gene (5 bases). The CDR3 runs to 13 residues. V lost 5 bases and J lost 7, with 13 bases in between. The CDR3 is CASSDTRTYTQYF. In DNA form, the CDR3 reads TGTGCCAGCAGTGACACCAGGACTTATACGCAGTATTTT.

V and J are TRBV6-6 and TRBJ2-3; 10 bases are shared with TRBD2. The CDR3 is 16 amino acids. From germline, CDR1 is MNHNY and CDR2 SVGAGI (reference sequence). The trim removed 6 bases at V and 3 bases at J, leaving 9 bases unmatched. The CDR3 is CASRPIAGGRTDTQYF. The CDR3 DNA reads as TGTGCCAGCAGGCCCATAGCGGGAGGAAGGACAGATACGCAGTATTTT.

The chain recombines TRBV24-1 with TRBJ2-2; unclear D gene. Trimming removed 2 bases at V and 4 bases at J, with 7 bases between. The CDR3 has 14 amino acids. CDR1 and CDR2 from the germline V gene are KGHDR and SFDVKD. CDR3 residues: CATSDYPGTGELFF. The CDR3, as DNA: TGTGCCACCAGTGATTATCCAGGCACCGGGGAGCTGTTTTTT.

The chain combines TRBV20-1 with TRBJ2-7; D possibly uses TRBD1 or TRBD2 (5 bases each). This CDR3 is built from 12 residues. Deletions cut 3 bases from V and 3 bases from J, with 9 bases between. Per germline, CDR1 DFQATT and CDR2 SNEGSKA (reference sequence). The CDR3 DNA reads as TGCAGTGCTAGGGGGGAGAGCTACGAGCAGTACTTC. Translation gives CSARGESYEQYF.

The chain uses TRBV5-1 and TRBJ2-5; 8 bases align to TRBD2. V lost 0 bases, J lost 4 bases, and 5 bases stayed unmatched. The CDR3 runs 15 residues. Germline CDR1 SGHRS, CDR2 YFSETQ. CDR3 amino acids: CASSLVPSGRETQYF. In DNA, the CDR3 is TGCGCCAGCAGCTTGGTCCCTAGCGGGCGAGAGACCCAGTACTTC.

This chain joins TRBV11-1 and TRBJ2-7; 8 bases match TRBD2. Trimming took 3 bases from V and 0 from J; bases not matched to a gene: 7. The germline V gene encodes CDR1 SGHAT and CDR2 FQDESV (reference sequence). CDR3 length equals 16 residues. In DNA, the CDR3 is TGTGCCAGCAGCTTCAAGACTAGCGTAAGCTCCTACGAGCAGTACTTC. It codes for CASSFKTSVSSYEQYF.

The chain links TRBV6-7 to TRBJ1-1; 7 positions agree with TRBD1. TRBV6-7 has ORF status, its function being uncertain. The length of the CDR3 is 11 residues. With 6 bases clipped from V and 11 bases from J, the junction kept 6 bases outside the gene matches. The CDR3 protein is CASRHRGQAFF. As DNA, the CDR3 is TGTGCCAGCAGGCACAGGGGACAGGCTTTCTTT.

This clonotype has only a few counts. J is TRBJ1-1 and V is TRBV7-8; 10 nucleotides agree with TRBD1. This CDR3 has 14 amino acids. J was trimmed by 5 bases and V by 3 bases; bases with no gene match: 3. CDR1 SGHVS and CDR2 FQNEAQ come from the germline V gene. CDR3 region: CASSFGQGGTEAFF. The DNA for the CDR3 is TGTGCCAGCAGCTTCGGACAGGGGGGGACTGAAGCTTTCTTT.

The CDR3 spells CASSPRVGGGNNEQFF. The CDR3, as DNA: TGTGCCAGCAGCCCACGAGTTGGCGGGGGGAACAATGAGCAGTTCTTC. The J gene is TRBJ2-1, the V gene TRBV7-9, with 8 positions matching TRBD2. CDR3 length: 16 residues. After removal of 5 bases from V and 5 bases from J, the junction contained 11 bases not matched to a gene. CDR1 and CDR2 from the germline V gene are SEHNR and FQNEAQ (reference sequence).

The chain links TRBV6-1 to TRBJ1-5, with 8 bases fitting TRBD1. This CDR3 contains 15 residues. V lost 6 bases and J lost 6; bases outside the gene matches: 10. CDR1 is MNHNS, CDR2 SASEGT, per germline. DNA for the CDR3: TGTGCCAGCAGGGAACAGGGGGTGTTAGGTCAGCCCCAGCATTTT. It yields the protein CASREQGVLGQPQHF.

The V call is TRBV19, the J call TRBJ1-2, with TRBD1 as a possible D gene (5 bases). The CDR3 consists of 12 residues. Trimming removed 7 bases from V and 1 base from J, with 7 bases in between. Germline assignment: CDR1 LNHDA and CDR2 SQIVND (reference sequence). The CDR3 reads CASIDSNYGYTF. The CDR3 coding sequence is TGTGCCAGTATAGACAGTAACTATGGCTACACCTTC. Full variable domain (missing parts from reference TRBV19 and TRBJ1-2): DGGITQSPKYLFRKEGQNVTLSCEQNLNHDAMYWYRQDPGQGLRLIYYSQIVNDFQKGDIAEGYSVSREKKESFPLTVTSAQKNPTAFYLCASIDSNYGYTFGSGTRLTVV.

CDR3 nucleotides: TGTGCCAGCAGCAGACAGGGTGAGGAGCAGTACTTC. Amino acids: CASSRQGEEQYF. The rearrangement joins TRBV7-7 to TRBJ2-7, with 7 bases that match TRBD1. Looked up from germline, CDR1 is SSHAT and CDR2 is FNYEAQ (reference sequence). The V and J ends lost 5 bases and 7 bases, in that order; junction bases with no gene match: 5. The CDR3 totals 12 residues. The whole variable domain, filled in from reference TRBV7-7 and TRBJ2-7, reads GAGVSQSPRYKVTKRGQDVTLRCDPISSHATLYWYQQALGQGPEFLTYFNYEAQPDKSGLPSDRFSAERPEGSISTLTIQRTEQRDSAMYRCASSRQGEEQYFGPGTRLTVT.

This clonotype was detected only a few times. The chain joins TRBV10-3 to TRBJ2-6; D might be TRBD2 (5 bases). Germline CDR1 ENHRY, CDR2 SYGVKD. V was cut by 2 bases and J by 2 bases, with 7 bases left in between. The CDR3 length is 15 residues. In nucleotides, the CDR3 is TGTGCCATCAGTGAGGTGGGAGCTGGGGCCAACGTCCTGACTTTC. It yields the protein CAISEVGAGANVLTF.

The gene calls are TRBV18 and TRBJ1-6; a possible D gene is TRBD1 (6 bases). Germline V lookup: CDR1 KGHSH, CDR2 LQKENI. The CDR3 length is 13 residues. V lost 3 bases and J lost 10, with 10 bases in between. CDR3 loop: CASSPGQESPLHF. Here the CDR3 DNA reads TGTGCCAGCTCACCGGGACAAGAATCACCCCTCCACTTT.

The genes are TRBV5-1 and TRBJ2-1; D unclear. Germline assignment: CDR1 SGHRS and CDR2 YFSETQ. This CDR3 region has 15 residues. Trimming stripped 2 bases from V and 6 bases from J, with 15 bases between. CDR3 nucleotides: TGCGCCAGCAGCTTTGGGCTAGACGTCCGCAATGAGCAGTTCTTC. The encoded protein is CASSFGLDVRNEQFF. Complete variable domain (other parts from reference TRBV5-1 and TRBJ2-1): KAGVTQTPRYLIKTRGQQVTLSCSPISGHRSVSWYQQTPGQGLQFLFEYFSETQRNKGNFPGRFSGRQFSNSRSEMNVSTLELGDSALYLCASSFGLDVRNEQFFGPGTRLTVL.

This rearrangement joins TRBV11-2 to TRBJ1-4; D unclear. The CDR3 has 13 residues. Germline lookup yields CDR1 SGHAT and CDR2 FQNNGV. Trimming cost V 1 base and J 11 bases, with 11 bases left between them. The CDR3 spells CASSLGAAEKLFF. The CDR3 DNA reads as TGTGCCAGCAGCTTAGGGGCCGCTGAGAAACTGTTTTTT.

The chain joins TRBV7-9 to TRBJ1-1; 7 bases line up with TRBD1. The CDR3 runs to 14 residues. Trimming removed 6 bases from V and 11 bases from J; junction bases left unmatched: 15. From germline, CDR1 is SEHNR and CDR2 FQNEAQ (reference sequence). CDR3 DNA sequence: TGTGCCAGCAGTTCCGGGACAGCAACAACCGAGGCTTTCTTT. Encoded protein: CASSSGTATTEAFF.

CDR3 bases: TGTGCCAGCAGTCCACAGATTAACACTGAAGCTTTCTTT. The encoded protein is CASSPQINTEAFF. The J gene is TRBJ1-1, the V gene TRBV12-3 or TRBV12-4, with D hard to call. Trimming took 5 bases from V and 2 from J, leaving 9 bases between them. The CDR3 consists of 13 residues.

This clonotype turned up a few times. The chain couples TRBV19 to TRBJ2-2; TRBD1 aligns across 7 bases. The CDR3 is 15 amino acids. CDR1 and CDR2 from the germline V gene are LNHDA and SQIVND (reference sequence). The trim removed 8 bases at V and 0 bases at J, leaving 6 bases unmatched. The CDR3 protein is CASADRGPNTGELFF. CDR3 in DNA: TGTGCCAGTGCGGATAGGGGGCCGAACACCGGGGAGCTGTTTTTT.

This clonotype was counted only a few times. The rearrangement joins TRBV7-2 to TRBJ2-5; TRBD1 aligns across 11 bases. The V gene's germline CDR1 is SGHTA and CDR2 FQGNSA. After removal of 2 bases from V and 4 bases from J, the junction contained 6 bases not matched to a gene. This CDR3 region has 16 residues. The CDR3 DNA sequence: TGTGCCAGCAGCTTACTCCGGACAGGGGGCACAGAGACCCAGTACTTC. As protein: CASSLLRTGGTETQYF.

Concerning this clonotype: The junction departs from germline at one end; a sequencing error may be responsible. The chain carries TRBV6-5 and TRBJ1-2, with a weak D call TRBD1 (5 bases). Germline CDR1 is MNHEY and CDR2 is SVGAGI. The CDR3 extends over 12 amino acids. DNA of the CDR3: TGTGCCACCAGTAGGGGAAACTATGGCTACACCTTC. Its protein product is CATSRGNYGYTF.

The rearrangement uses TRBV5-1 and TRBJ2-1; perhaps TRBD2 as D (5 bases). The V and J ends lost 0 bases and 8 bases respectively, with 12 bases between them. Germline lookup yields CDR1 SGHRS and CDR2 YFSETQ. The CDR3 length is 14 residues. The CDR3 DNA follows: TGCGCCAGCAGCTTGGCACGGGGTAGCGATGAGCAGTTCTTC. Amino acid sequence: CASSLARGSDEQFF.

V is TRBV5-1 and J is TRBJ2-2, with a weak D call TRBD2 (6 bases). Germline V gene lookup returns CDR1 SGHRS and CDR2 YFSETQ. V was shortened by 0 bases and J by 2 bases, with 14 bases between the two germline ends. This CDR3 is 17 amino acids long. CDR3 in DNA: TGCGCCAGCAGCTTGGATGGGGCACTAGCTAACACCGGGGAGCTGTTTTTT. It specifies CASSLDGALANTGELFF.

The chain carries TRBV20-1 and TRBJ2-1; TRBD2 aligns across 10 bases. The CDR3 is made up of 13 amino acids. Germline loops: CDR1 DFQATT, CDR2 SNEGSKA (reference sequence). The trim removed 5 bases at V and 6 bases at J, leaving 4 bases unmatched. CDR3 nucleotides: TGCAGTGCTTTTAGCGGGAGGAGCAATGAGCAGTTCTTC. Translated: CSAFSGRSNEQFF.

This clonotype was seen only a few times. The V gene is TRBV3-1, the J gene TRBJ1-4; maybe TRBD1 (5 bases). The germline V gene has CDR1 LGHDT and CDR2 YNNKEL (reference sequence). V was shortened by 4 bases and J by 8 bases, with 11 bases between the two germline ends. This CDR3 has 13 residues. As DNA, the CDR3 is TGTGCCAGCAGCCCGTGGGGGGAGGAAAAACTGTTTTTT. The encoded protein is CASSPWGEEKLFF.